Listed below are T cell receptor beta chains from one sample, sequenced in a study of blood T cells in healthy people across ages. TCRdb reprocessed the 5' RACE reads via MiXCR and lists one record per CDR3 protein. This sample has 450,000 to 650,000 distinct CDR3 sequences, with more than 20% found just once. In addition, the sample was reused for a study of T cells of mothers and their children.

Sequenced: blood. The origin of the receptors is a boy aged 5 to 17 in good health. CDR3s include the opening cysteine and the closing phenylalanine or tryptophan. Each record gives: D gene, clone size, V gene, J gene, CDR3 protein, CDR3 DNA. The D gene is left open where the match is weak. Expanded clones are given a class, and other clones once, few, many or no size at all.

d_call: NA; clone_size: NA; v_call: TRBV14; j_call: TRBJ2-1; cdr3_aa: CASSQVNSLYNEQFF; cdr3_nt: TGTGCCAGCAGCCAAGTTAACAGCCTCTACAATGAGCAGTTCTTC
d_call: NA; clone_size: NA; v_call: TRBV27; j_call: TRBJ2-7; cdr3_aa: CASSLRRGLYEQYF; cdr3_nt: TGTGCCAGCAGTTTAAGGCGGGGTTTGTACGAGCAGTACTTC
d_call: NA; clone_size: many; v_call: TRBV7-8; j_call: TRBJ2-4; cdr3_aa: CASSSRLALAKNIQYF; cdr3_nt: TGTGCCAGCAGCTCCAGACTTGCTCTAGCCAAAAACATTCAGTACTTC
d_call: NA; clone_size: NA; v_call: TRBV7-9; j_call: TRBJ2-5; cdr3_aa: CASSWPRQETQYF; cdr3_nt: TGTGCCAGCAGCTGGCCCAGGCAAGAGACCCAGTACTTC
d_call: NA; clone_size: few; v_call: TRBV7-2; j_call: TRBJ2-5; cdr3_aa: CANSLGYQETQYF; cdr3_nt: TGTGCCAACAGCTTAGGATACCAAGAGACCCAGTACTTC
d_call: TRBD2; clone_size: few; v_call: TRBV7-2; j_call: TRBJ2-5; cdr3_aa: CASSLVLAAGGYGETQYF; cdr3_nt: TGTGCCAGCAGCTTAGTATTAGCGGCGGGGGGATATGGAGAGACCCAGTACTTC
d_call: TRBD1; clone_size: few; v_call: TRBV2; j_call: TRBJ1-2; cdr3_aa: CASSGDRAPLYGYTF; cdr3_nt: TGTGCCAGCAGTGGGGACAGGGCCCCTCTCTATGGCTACACCTTC
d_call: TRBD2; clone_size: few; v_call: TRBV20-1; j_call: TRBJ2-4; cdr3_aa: CSAGTSGSSLKLAKNIQYF; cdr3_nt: TGCAGTGCTGGTACTAGCGGGAGTTCCCTTAAACTAGCCAAAAACATTCAGTACTTC
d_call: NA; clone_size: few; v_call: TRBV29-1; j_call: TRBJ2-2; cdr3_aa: CSVREAVGELFF; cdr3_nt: TGCAGCGTACGTGAGGCGGTCGGGGAGCTGTTTTTT
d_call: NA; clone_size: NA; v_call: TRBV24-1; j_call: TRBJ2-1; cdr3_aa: CATSDHRTGWNEQFF; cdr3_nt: TGTGCCACCAGTGACCATCGAACAGGTTGGAATGAGCAGTTCTTC
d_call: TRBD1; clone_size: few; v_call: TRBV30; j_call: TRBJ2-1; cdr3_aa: CAWSVGTGNEQFF; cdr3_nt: TGTGCCTGGAGTGTAGGGACAGGCAATGAGCAGTTCTTC
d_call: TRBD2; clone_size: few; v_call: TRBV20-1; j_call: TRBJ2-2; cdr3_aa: CSARVRGGRTGELFF; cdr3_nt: TGCAGTGCTAGAGTGCGGGGGGGTCGCACCGGGGAGCTGTTTTTT
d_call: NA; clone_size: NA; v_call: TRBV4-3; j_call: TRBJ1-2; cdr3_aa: CASSQGATYGYTF; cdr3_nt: TGCGCCAGCAGCCAGGGGGCCACCTATGGCTACACCTTC
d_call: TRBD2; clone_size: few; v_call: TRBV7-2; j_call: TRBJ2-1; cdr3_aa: CASSLAYPGTSGLSSYNEQFF; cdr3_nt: TGTGCCAGCAGCTTAGCGTATCCCGGGACTAGCGGGTTGAGCTCCTACAATGAGCAGTTCTTC
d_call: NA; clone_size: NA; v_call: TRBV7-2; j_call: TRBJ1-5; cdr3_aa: CASSFAGHQPQHF; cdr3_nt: TGTGCCAGCAGCTTCGCCGGGCATCAGCCCCAGCATTTT
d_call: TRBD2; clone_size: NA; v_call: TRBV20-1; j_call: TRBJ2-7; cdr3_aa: CSAQQSGSYEQYF; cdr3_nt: TGCAGTGCACAGCAGAGCGGGAGCTACGAGCAGTACTTC